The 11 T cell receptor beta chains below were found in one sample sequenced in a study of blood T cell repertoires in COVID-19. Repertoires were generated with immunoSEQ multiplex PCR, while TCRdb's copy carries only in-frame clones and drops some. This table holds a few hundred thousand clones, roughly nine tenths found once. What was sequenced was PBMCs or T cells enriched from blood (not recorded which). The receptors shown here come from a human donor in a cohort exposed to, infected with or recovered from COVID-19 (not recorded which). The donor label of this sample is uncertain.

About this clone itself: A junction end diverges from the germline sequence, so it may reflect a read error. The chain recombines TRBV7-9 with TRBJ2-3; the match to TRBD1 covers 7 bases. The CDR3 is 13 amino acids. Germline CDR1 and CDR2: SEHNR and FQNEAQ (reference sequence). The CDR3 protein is CAGRGTVTDTQYF. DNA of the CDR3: TGTGCCGGCAGGGGGACAGTCACAGATACGCAGTATTTT. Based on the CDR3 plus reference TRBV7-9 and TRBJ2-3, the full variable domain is DTGVSQNPRHKITKRGQNVTFRCDPISEHNRLYWYRQTLGQGPEFLTYFQNEAQLEKSRLLSDRFSAERPKGSFSTLEIQRTEQGDSAMYLCAGRGTVTDTQYFGPGTRLTVL.

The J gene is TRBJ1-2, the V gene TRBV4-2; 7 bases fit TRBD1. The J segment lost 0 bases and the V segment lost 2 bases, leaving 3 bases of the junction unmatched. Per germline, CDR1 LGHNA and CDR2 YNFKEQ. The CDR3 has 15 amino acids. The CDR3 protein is CASSQKGQPNYGYTF. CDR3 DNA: TGTGCCAGCAGCCAAAAGGGACAGCCTAACTATGGCTACACCTTC.

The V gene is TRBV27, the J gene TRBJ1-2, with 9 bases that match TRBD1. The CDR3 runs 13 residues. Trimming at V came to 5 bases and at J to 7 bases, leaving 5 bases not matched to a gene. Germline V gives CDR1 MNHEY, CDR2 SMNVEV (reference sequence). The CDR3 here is CASSLQGARGYTF. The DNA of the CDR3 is TGTGCCAGCAGTCTACAGGGGGCTCGTGGCTACACCTTC.

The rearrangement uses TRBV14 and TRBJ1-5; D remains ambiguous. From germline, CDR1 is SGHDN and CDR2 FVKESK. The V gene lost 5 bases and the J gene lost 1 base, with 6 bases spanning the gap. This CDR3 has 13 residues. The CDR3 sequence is CASSSGSNQPQHF. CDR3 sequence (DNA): TGTGCCAGCAGCTCGGGGAGCAATCAGCCCCAGCATTTT. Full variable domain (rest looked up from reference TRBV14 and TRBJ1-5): EAGVTQFPSHSVIEKGQTVTLRCDPISGHDNLYWYRRVMGKEIKFLLHFVKESKQDESGMPNNRFLAERTGGTYSTLKVQPAELEDSGVYFCASSSGSNQPQHFGDGTRLSIL.

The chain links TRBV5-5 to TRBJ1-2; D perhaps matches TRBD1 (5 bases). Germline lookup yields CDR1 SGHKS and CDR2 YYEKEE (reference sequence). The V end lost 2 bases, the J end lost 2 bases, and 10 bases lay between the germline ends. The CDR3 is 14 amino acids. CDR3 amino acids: CASSLSNRNYGYTF. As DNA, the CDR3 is TGTGCCAGCAGCTTATCGAACAGGAACTATGGCTACACCTTC. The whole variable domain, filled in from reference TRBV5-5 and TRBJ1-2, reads DAGVTQSPTHLIKTRGQQVTLRCSPISGHKSVSWYQQVLGQGPQFIFQYYEKEERGRGNFPDRFSARQFPNYSSELNVNALLLGDSALYLCASSLSNRNYGYTFGSGTRLTVV.

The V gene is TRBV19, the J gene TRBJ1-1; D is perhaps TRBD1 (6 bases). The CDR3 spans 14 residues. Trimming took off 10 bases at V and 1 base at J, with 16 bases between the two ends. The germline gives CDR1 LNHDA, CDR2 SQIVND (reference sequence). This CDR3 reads CANTHQGRNTEAFF. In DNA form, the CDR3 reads TGTGCCAATACCCACCAGGGGAGGAACACTGAAGCTTTCTTT.

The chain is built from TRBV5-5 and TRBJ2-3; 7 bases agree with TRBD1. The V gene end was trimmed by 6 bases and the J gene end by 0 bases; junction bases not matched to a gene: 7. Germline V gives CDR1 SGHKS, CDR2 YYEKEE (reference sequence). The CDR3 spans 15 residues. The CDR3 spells CASIPGTASTDTQYF. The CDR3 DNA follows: TGTGCCAGCATCCCCGGGACAGCTAGCACAGATACGCAGTATTTT.

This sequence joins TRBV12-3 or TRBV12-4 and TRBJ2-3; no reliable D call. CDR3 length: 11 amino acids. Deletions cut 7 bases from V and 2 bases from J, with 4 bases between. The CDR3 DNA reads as TGTGCCAGCACCTTCACAGATACGCAGTATTTT. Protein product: CASTFTDTQYF.

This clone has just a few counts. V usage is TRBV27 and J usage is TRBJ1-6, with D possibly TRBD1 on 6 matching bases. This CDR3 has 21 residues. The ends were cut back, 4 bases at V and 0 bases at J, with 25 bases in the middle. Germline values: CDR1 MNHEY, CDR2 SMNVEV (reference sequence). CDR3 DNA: TGTGCCAGCAGTTCCACAGGGAACATCCCTCTGAGGAGCTCCTATAATTCACCCCTCCACTTT. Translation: CASSSTGNIPLRSSYNSPLHF.

The CDR3 DNA reads TGTGCCAGCAGCTTCCGGGACAGGGAATTCACCTTC. Translating it yields CASSFRDREFTF. J is TRBJ1-2 and V is TRBV7-2, with 9 bases lining up with TRBD1. This CDR3 contains 12 residues. V was clipped by 3 bases and J by 13 bases; unmatched bases: 6. The germline V gene encodes CDR1 SGHTA and CDR2 FQGNSA.

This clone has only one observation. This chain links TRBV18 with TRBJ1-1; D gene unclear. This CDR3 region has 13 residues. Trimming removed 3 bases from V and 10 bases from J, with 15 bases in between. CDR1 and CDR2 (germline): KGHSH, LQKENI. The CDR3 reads CASSPAESRPAFF. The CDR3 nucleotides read TGTGCCAGCTCACCCGCGGAGTCTCGCCCAGCTTTCTTT.